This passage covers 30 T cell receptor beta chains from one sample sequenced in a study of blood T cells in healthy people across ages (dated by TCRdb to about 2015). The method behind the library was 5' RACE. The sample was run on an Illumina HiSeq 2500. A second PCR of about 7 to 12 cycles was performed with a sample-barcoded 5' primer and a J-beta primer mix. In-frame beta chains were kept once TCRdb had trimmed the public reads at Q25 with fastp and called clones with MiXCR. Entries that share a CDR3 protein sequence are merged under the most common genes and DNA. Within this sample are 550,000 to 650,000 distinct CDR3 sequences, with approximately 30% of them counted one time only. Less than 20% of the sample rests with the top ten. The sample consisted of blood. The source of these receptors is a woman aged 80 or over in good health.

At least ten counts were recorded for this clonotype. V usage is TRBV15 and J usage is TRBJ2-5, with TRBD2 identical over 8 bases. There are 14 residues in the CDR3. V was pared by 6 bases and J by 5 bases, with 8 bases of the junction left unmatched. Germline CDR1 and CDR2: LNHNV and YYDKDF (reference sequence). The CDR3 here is CATSPGGIAETQYF. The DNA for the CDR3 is TGTGCCACCAGTCCGGGGGGGATAGCTGAGACCCAGTACTTC. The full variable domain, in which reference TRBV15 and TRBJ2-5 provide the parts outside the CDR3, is DAMVIQNPRYQVTQFGKPVTLSCSQTLNHNVMYWYQQKSSQAPKLLFHYYDKDFNNEADTPDNFQSRRPNTSFCFLDIRSPGLGDTAMYLCATSPGGIAETQYFGPGTRLLVL.

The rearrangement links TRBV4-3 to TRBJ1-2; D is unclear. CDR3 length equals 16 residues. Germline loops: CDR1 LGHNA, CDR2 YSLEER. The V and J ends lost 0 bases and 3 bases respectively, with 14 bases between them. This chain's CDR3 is CASSQEVRSLHYGYTF. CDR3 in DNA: TGCGCCAGCAGCCAAGAGGTGCGGTCTCTCCACTATGGCTACACCTTC.

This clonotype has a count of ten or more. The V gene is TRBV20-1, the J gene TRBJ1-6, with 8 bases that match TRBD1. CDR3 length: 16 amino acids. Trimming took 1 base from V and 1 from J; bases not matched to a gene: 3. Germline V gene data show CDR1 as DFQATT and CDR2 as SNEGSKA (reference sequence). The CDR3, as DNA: TGCAGTGCTAGAGGACAGGGGAAGTCCTATAATTCACCCCTCCACTTT. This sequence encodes CSARGQGKSYNSPLHF.

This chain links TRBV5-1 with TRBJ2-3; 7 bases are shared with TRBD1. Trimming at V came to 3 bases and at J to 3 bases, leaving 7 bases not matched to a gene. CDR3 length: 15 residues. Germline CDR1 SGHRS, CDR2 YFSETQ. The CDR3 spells CASSSGTARTDTQYF. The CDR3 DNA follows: TGCGCCAGCAGCTCGGGGACAGCGAGAACAGATACGCAGTATTTT.

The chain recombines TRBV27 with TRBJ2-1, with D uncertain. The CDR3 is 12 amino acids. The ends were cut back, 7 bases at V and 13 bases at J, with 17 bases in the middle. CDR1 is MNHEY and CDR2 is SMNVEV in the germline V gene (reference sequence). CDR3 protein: CASIGEQETQFF. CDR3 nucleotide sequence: TGTGCCAGCATTGGGGAACAAGAGACCCAGTTCTTC.

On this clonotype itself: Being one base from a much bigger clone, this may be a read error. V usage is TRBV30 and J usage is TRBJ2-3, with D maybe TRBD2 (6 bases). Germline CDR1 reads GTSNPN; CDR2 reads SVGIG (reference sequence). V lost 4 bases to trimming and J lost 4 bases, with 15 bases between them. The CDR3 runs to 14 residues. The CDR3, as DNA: TGTGCCTGGATGAGGGGAGGATGGGCAGATACGCAGTATTTT. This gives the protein CAWMRGGWADTQYF. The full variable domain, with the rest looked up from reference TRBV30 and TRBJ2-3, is SQTIHQWPATLVQPVGSPLSLECTVEGTSNPNLYWYRQAAGRGLQLLFYSVGIGQISSEVPQNLSASRPQDRQFILSSKKLLLSDSGFYLCAWMRGGWADTQYFGPGTRLTVL.

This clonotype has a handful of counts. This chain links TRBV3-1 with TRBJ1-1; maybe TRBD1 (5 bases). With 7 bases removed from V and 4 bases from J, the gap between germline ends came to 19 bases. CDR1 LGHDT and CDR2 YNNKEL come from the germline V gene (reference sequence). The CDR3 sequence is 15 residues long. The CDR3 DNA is TGTGCCAGCACCCGAGGGACCTTCGCTCCCACTGAAGCTTTCTTT. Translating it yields CASTRGTFAPTEAFF.

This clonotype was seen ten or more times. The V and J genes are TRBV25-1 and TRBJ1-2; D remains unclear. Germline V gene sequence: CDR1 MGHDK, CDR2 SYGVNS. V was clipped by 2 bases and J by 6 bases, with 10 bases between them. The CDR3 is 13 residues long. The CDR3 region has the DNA TGTGCCAGCAGTGAACGAACCTCGGATGGCTACACCTTC. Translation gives CASSERTSDGYTF.

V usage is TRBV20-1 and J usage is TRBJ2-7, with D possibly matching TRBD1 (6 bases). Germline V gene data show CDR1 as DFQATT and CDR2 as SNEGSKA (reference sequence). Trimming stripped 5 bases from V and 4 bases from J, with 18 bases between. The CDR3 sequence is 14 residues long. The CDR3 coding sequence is TGCAGTGCTGCAGGGGCGGAATCGGTATACGAGCAGTACTTC. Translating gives CSAAGAESVYEQYF.

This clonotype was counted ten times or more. CDR3 sequence (DNA): TGTGCCCTCCAGGGGAAAAACATTCAGTACTTC. Its translation is CALQGKNIQYF. This rearrangement joins TRBV6-1 to TRBJ2-4, with D tentatively TRBD1 (6 bases). The germline gives CDR1 MNHNS, CDR2 SASEGT. V lost 11 bases and J lost 4, with 9 bases in between. The CDR3 length is 11 residues.

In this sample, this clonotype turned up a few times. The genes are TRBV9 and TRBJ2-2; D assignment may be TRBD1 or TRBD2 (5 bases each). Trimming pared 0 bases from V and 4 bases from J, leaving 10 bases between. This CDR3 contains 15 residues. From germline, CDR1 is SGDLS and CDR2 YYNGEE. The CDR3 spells CASSVESGTTGELFF. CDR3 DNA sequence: TGTGCCAGCAGCGTAGAATCGGGGACCACCGGGGAGCTGTTTTTT.

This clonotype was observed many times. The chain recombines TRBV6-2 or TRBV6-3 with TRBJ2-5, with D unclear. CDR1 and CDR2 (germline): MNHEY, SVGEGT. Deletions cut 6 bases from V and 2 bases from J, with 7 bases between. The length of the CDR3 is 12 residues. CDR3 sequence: CASSHNQETQYF. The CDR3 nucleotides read TGTGCCAGCAGCCACAATCAAGAGACCCAGTACTTC.

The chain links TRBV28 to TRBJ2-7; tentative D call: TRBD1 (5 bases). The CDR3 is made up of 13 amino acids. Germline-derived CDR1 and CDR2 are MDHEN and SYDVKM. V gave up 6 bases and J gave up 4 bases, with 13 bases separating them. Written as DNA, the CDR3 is TGTGCCAGCAGGGTAAGGGGTCTGTACGAGCAGTACTTC. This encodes CASRVRGLYEQYF.

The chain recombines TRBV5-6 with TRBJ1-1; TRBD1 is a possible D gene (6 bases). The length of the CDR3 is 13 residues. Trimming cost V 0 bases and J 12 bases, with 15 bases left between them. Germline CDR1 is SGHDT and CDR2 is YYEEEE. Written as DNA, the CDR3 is TGTGCCAGCAGCTTGGAGGGGACGGGGACATCTTTCTTT. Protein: CASSLEGTGTSFF.

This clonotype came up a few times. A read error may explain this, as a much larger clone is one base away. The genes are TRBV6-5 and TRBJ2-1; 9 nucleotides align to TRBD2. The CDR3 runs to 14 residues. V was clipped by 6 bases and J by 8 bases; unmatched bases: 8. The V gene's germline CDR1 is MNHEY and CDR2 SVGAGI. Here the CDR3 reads CASRGTSPPHEQFF. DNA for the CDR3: TGTGCCAGCAGGGGGACTAGCCCCCCCCATGAGCAGTTCTTC.

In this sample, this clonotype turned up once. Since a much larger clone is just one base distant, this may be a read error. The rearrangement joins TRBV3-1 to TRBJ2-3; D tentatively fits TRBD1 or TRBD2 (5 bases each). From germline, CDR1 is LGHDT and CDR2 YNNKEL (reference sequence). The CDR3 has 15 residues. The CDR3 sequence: CASGAGTSSTDMQYF. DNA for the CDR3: TGTGCCAGCGGGGCCGGGACGTCTAGCACAGATATGCAGTATTTT.

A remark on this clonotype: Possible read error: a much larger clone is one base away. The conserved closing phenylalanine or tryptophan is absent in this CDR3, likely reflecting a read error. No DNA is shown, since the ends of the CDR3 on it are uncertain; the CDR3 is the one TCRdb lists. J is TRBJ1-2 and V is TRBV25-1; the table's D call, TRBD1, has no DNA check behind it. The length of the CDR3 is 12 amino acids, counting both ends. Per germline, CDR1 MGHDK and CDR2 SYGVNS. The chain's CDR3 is CASYLTGYGYTC.

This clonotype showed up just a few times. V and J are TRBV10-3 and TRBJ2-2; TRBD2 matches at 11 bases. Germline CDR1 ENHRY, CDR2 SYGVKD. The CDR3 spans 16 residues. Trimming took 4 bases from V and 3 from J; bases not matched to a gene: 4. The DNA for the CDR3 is TGTGCCATCAGTGTTGGACTAGCGGGTTACACCGGGGAGCTGTTTTTT. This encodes CAISVGLAGYTGELFF.

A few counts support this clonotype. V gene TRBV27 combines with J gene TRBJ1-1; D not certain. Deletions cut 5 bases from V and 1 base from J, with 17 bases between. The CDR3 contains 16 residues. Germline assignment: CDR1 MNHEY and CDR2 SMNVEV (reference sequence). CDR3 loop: CASSRTLVRGNTEAFF. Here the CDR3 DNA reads TGTGCCAGCAGTCGCACACTTGTACGTGGGAACACTGAAGCTTTCTTT.

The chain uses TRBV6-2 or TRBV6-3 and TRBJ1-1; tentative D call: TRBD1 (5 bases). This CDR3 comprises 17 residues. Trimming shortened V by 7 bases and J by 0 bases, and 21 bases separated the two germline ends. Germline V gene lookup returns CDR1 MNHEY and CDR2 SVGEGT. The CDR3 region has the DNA TGTGCCAGCACCTCACTCCCGGCCTGGGGCATGAACACTGAAGCTTTCTTT. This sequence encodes CASTSLPAWGMNTEAFF.

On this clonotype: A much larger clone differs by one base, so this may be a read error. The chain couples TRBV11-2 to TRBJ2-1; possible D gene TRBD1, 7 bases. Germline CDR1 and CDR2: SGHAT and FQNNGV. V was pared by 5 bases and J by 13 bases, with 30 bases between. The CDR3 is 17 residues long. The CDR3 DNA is TGTGCCAGCAGCCGGATCGGGGCAGGGGGGAGGCAGGAGACCCAGTTCTTC. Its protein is CASSRIGAGGRQETQFF.

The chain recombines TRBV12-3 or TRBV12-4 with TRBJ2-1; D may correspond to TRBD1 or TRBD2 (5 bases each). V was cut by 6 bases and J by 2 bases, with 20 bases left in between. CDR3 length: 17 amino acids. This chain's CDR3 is CASSPLFRDGPYNEQFF. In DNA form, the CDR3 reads TGTGCCAGCAGCCCTCTATTCCGGGACGGACCCTACAATGAGCAGTTCTTC.

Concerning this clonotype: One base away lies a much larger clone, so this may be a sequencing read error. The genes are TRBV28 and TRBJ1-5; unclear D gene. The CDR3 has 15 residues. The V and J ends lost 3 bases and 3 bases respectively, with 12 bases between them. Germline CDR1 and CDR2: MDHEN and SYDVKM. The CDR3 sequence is CASSFSGEDNQPQHF. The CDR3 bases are TGTGCCAGCAGTTTTTCCGGGGAGGACAATCAGCCCCAGCATTTT.

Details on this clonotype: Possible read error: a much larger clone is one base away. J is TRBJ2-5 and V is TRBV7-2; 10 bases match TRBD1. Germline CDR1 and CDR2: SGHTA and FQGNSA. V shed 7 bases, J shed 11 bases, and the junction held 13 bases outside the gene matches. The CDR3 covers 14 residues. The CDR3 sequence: CASIPDRGFNEQYF. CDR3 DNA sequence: TGTGCCAGCATCCCGGACAGGGGGTTTAATGAGCAGTACTTC.

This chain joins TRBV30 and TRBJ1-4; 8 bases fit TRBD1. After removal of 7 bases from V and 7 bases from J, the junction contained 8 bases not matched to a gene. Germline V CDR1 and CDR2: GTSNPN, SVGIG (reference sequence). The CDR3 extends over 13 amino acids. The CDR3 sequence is CASPRTGREKLFF. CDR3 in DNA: TGTGCCTCGCCAAGGACAGGGCGTGAAAAACTGTTTTTT.

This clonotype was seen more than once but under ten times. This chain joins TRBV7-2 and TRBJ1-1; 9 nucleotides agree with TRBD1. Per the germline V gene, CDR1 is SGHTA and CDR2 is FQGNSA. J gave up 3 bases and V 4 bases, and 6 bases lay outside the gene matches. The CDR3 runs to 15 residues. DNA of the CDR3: TGTGCCAGCAGCTCAGGGACAGGGTACTACACTGAAGCTTTCTTT. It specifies CASSSGTGYYTEAFF.

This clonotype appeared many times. CDR3 sequence (DNA): TGTGCCAGCAGAGAGTCGGGACAGAGCTACGAGCAGTACTTC. This encodes CASRESGQSYEQYF. This chain joins TRBV6-1 and TRBJ2-7; 7 bases line up with TRBD1. Germline lookup yields CDR1 MNHNS and CDR2 SASEGT. The CDR3 loop spans 14 amino acids. The trim removed 6 bases at V and 3 bases at J, leaving 8 bases unmatched.

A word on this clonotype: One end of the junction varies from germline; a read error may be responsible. The CDR3 here is CTSSIGATASEAFF. CDR3 in DNA: TGTACCAGTAGTATAGGAGCGACGGCGTCTGAAGCTTTCTTT. The chain links TRBV19 to TRBJ1-1; D gene unclear. The CDR3 consists of 14 residues. The germline V gene has CDR1 LNHDA and CDR2 SQIVND (reference sequence).

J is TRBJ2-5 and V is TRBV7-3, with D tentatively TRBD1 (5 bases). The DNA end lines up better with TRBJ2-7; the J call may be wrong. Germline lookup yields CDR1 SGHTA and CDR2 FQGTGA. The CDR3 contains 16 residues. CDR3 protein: CASSSRTLNLPNEQYF. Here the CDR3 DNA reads TGTGCCAGCAGCTCCCGGACACTTAACCTCCCTAACGAGCAGTACTTC.

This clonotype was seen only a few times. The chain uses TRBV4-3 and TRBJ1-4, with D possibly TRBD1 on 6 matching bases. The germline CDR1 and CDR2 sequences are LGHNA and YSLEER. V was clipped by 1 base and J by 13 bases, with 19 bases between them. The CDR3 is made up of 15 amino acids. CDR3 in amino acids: CASSQARGQRRRLFF. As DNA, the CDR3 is TGCGCCAGCAGCCAAGCCCGAGGACAGCGGCGAAGACTGTTTTTT.